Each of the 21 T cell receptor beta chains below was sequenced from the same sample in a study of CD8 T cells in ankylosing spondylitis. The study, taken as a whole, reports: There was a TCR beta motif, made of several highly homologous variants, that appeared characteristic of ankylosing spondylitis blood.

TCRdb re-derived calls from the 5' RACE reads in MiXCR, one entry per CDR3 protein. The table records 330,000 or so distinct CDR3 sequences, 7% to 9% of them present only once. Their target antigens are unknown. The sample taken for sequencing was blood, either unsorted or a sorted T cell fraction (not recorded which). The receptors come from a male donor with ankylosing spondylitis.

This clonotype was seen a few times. The CDR3 coding sequence is TGTGCCAGCAGCAAACGGTCGGGAGGTGGGACAGATACGCAGTATTTT. Its translation: CASSKRSGGGTDTQYF. The chain joins TRBV21-1 to TRBJ2-3; no DNA check was done on the table's D call, TRBD2. TRBV21-1 is designated a pseudogene. There are 16 residues in the CDR3.

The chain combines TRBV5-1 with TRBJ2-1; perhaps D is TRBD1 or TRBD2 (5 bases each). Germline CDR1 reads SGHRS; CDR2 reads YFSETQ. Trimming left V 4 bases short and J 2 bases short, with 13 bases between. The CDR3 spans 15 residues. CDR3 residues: CASSQGVGAYNEQFF. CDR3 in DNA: TGCGCCAGCAGCCAAGGGGTCGGGGCCTACAATGAGCAGTTCTTC.

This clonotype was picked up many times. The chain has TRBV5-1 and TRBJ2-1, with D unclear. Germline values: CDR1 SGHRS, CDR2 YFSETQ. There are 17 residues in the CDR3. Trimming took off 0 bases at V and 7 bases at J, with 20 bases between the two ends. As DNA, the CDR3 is TGCGCCAGCAGCTTGGTTTTGGTTAACGTCGGAAGGAATGAGCAGTTCTTC. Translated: CASSLVLVNVGRNEQFF.

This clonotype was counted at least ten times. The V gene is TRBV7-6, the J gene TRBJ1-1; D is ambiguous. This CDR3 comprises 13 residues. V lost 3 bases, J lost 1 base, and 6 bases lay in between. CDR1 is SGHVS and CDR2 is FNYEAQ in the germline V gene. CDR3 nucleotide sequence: TGTGCCAGCAGCTTTGCAGAGAACACTGAAGCTTTCTTT. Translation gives CASSFAENTEAFF.

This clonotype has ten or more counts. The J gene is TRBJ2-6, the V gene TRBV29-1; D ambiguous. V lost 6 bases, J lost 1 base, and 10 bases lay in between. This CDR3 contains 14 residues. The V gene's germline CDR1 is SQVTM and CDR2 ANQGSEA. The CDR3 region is CSVAGISGANVLTF. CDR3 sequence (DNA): TGCAGCGTCGCCGGCATATCTGGGGCCAACGTCCTGACTTTC.

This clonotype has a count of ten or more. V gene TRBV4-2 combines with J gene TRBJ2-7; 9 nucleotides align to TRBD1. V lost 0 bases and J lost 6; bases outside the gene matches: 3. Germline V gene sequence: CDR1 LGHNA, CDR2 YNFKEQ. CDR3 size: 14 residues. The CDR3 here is CASSQDNRGREQYF. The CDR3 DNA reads TGTGCCAGCAGCCAAGATAACAGGGGGCGCGAGCAGTACTTC.

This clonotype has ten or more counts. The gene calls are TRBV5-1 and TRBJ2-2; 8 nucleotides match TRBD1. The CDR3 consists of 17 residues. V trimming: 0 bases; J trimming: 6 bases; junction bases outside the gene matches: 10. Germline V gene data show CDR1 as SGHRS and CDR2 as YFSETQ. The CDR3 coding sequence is TGCGCCAGCAGCTTGGATGCGGGGCAGGGGGCCGCCGGGGAGCTGTTTTTT. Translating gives CASSLDAGQGAAGELFF.

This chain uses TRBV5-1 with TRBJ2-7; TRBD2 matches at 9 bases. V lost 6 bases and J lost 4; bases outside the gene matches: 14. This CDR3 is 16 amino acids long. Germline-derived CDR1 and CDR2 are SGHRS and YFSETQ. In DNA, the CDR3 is TGCGCCAGCACCTCCAGTGCGGGAGGGCCGGGTTACGAGCAGTACTTC. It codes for CASTSSAGGPGYEQYF.

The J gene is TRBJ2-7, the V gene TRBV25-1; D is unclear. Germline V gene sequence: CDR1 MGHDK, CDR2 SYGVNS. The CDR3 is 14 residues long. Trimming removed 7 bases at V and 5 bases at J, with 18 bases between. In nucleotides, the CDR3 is TGTGCCAGCACCGACCGGGCTTCAGGCAACGAGCAGTACTTC. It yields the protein CASTDRASGNEQYF.

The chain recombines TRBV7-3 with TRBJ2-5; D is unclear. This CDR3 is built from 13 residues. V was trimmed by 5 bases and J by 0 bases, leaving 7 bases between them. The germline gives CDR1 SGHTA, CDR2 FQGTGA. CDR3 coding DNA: TGTGCCAGCAGCGGATTAAACCAAGAGACCCAGTACTTC. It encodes CASSGLNQETQYF.

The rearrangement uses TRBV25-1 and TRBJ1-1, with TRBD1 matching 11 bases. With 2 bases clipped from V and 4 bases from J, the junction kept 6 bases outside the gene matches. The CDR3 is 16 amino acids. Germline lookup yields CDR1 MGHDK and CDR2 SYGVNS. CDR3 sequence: CASSELSGTGGTEAFF. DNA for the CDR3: TGTGCCAGCAGTGAACTTTCCGGGACAGGGGGCACTGAAGCTTTCTTT.

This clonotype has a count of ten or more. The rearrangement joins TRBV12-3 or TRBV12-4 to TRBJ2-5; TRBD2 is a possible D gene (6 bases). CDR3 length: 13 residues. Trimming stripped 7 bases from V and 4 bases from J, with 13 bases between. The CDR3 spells CASTFLGGETQYF. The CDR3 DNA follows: TGTGCCAGCACCTTTTTGGGGGGAGAGACCCAGTACTTC.

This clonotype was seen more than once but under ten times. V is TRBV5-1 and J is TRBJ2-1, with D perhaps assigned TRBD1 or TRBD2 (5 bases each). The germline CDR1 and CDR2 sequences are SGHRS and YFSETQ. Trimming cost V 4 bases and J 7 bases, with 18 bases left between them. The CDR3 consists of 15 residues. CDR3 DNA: TGCGCCAGCAGCGGGGCAGCGGTCTTAACAAATGAGCAGTTCTTC. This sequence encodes CASSGAAVLTNEQFF.

DNA for the CDR3: TGTGCCATCAGGGGGACAGGTAGCACAGATACGCAGTATTTT. Encoded protein: CAIRGTGSTDTQYF. This chain uses TRBV10-3 with TRBJ2-3, with 8 bases fitting TRBD1. Germline assignment: CDR1 ENHRY and CDR2 SYGVKD. This CDR3 contains 14 residues. The V segment lost 6 bases and the J segment 0 bases; nucleotides outside the gene matches: 2.

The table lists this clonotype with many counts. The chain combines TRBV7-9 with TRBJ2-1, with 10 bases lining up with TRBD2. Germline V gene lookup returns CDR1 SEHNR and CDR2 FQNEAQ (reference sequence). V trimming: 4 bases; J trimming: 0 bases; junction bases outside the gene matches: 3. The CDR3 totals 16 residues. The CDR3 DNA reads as TGTGCCAGCAGCTCGGGACTAGCGAGCTCCTACAATGAGCAGTTCTTC. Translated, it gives CASSSGLASSYNEQFF.

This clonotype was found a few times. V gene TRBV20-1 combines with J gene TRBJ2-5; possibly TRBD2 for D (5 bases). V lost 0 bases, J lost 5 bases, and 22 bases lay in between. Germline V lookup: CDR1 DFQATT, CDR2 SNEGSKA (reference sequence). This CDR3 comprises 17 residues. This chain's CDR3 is CSARDRRGADVGETQYF. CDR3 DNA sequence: TGCAGTGCTAGAGATAGGCGAGGAGCGGACGTAGGGGAGACCCAGTACTTC.

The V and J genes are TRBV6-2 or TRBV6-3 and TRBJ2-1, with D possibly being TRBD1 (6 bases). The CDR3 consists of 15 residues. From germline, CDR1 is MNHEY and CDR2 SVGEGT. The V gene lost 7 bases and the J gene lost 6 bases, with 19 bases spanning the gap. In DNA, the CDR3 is TGTGCCAGCACCCCCAGGCCCCCAGGGGCCAATGAGCAGTTCTTC. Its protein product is CASTPRPPGANEQFF.

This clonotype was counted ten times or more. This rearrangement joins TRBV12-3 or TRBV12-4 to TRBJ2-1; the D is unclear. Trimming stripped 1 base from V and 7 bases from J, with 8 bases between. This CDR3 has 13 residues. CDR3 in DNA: TGTGCCAGCAGTTTAGGGCTAGTTAATGAGCAGTTCTTC. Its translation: CASSLGLVNEQFF.

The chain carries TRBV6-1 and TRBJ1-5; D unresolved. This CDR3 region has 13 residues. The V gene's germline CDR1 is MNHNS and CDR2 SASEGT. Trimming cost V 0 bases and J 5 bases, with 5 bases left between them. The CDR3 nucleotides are TGTGCCAGCAGTGAAGCCGGTGATCAGCCCCAGCATTTT. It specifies CASSEAGDQPQHF.

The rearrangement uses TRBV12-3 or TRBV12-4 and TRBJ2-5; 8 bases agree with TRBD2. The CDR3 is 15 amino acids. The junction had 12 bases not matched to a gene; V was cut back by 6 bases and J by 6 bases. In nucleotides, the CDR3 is TGTGCCAGCAGCCAGAGCCCAGCGGGAGTCAAGACCCAGTACTTC. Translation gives CASSQSPAGVKTQYF.

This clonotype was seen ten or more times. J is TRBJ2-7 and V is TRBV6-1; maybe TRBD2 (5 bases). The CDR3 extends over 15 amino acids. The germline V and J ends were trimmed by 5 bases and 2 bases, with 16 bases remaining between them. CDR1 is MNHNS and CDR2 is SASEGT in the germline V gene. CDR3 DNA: TGTGCCAGCAGTACCTCTGCGGGTGTGACCTACGAGCAGTACTTC. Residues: CASSTSAGVTYEQYF.